These T cell receptor beta chains were read from a single sample in a study of cytomegalovirus exposure and HLA in healthy donors. The assay was immunoSEQ multiplex PCR, and TCRdb's table has in-frame clones only and misses some. The sample has 110,000 or so clones, 60% to 80% seen once. The sequencing input was PBMCs. The receptors stem from a woman in her 30s in good health and CMV-seropositive. Each CDR3 is given with its conserved first and last residue. D genes are given only for firm matches. The size field is filled for only some rows; it gives once, few, many or a size class.

.,TRBV2,TRBJ2-5,.,CASRDNSETQYF,TGTGCCAGCAGGGACAATTCAGAGACCCAGTACTTC
.,TRBV11-2,TRBJ2-5,TRBD2,CASSSSGQTQYF,TGTGCCAGCAGCAGTAGCGGGCAGACCCAGTACTTC
.,TRBV2,TRBJ2-1,TRBD2,CASRTSGGNEQFF,TGTGCCAGCAGGACTAGCGGTGGCAATGAGCAGTTCTTC
.,TRBV6-1,TRBJ1-1,TRBD1,CASRDRQGPLEAFF,TGTGCCAGCAGAGACCGACAGGGACCTCTAGAAGCTTTCTTT
.,TRBV2,TRBJ1-1,.,CASRERIWQKNTEAFF,TGTGCCAGCAGGGAACGAATTTGGCAGAAAAACACTGAAGCTTTCTTT
.,TRBV7-3,TRBJ1-1,TRBD1,CASSTRQGMNTEAFF,TGTGCCAGCAGCACGAGACAGGGAATGAACACTGAAGCTTTCTTT
.,TRBV5-1,TRBJ2-7,.,CASSPESSRVWNEQYF,TGCGCCAGCAGCCCGGAGAGCTCTCGGGTATGGAACGAGCAGTACTTC
.,TRBV9,TRBJ1-1,.,CASSVVSGITEAFF,TGTGCCAGCAGCGTAGTGTCAGGGATCACTGAAGCTTTCTTT
.,TRBV2,TRBJ1-3,.,CASSEPDKLGNTIYF,TGTGCCAGCAGTGAACCGGACAAGCTCGGAAACACCATATATTTT
.,TRBV19,TRBJ1-1,.,CASSIGPVGDANTEAFF,TGTGCCAGTAGTATAGGACCCGTAGGAGACGCGAACACTGAAGCTTTCTTT
once,TRBV2,TRBJ1-1,TRBD1,CASRPGTGIVMNTEAFF,TGTGCCAGCAGACCTGGGACAGGGATCGTTATGAACACTGAAGCTTTCTTT
.,TRBV5-1,TRBJ2-7,TRBD2,CASSSGTSLHEQYF,TGCGCCAGCAGCTCCGGGACTAGTCTCCACGAGCAGTACTTC
.,TRBV10-1,TRBJ1-6,.,CASSDGRTANSPLHF,TGCGCCAGCAGTGATGGTCGAACAGCTAATTCACCCCTCCACTTT
.,TRBV27,TRBJ2-3,TRBD2,CASSSSAGRSDTQYF,TGTGCCAGCAGTTCCTCAGCGGGGAGGTCAGATACGCAGTATTTT
.,TRBV11-3,TRBJ2-3,TRBD2,CASSSTSGTQYF,TGTGCCAGCAGCTCGACTAGCGGGACGCAGTATTTT
.,TRBV6-4,TRBJ1-1,.,CASSTTEGTEAFF,TGTGCCAGCAGTACAACAGAGGGCACTGAAGCTTTCTTT
.,TRBV6-1,TRBJ1-4,.,CASILRSANEKLFF,TGTGCCAGCATTTTAAGATCGGCTAATGAAAAACTGTTTTTT
.,TRBV27,TRBJ2-7,TRBD1,CASSLLGQGDLYEQYF,TGTGCCAGCAGTTTATTGGGACAGGGAGATTTATACGAGCAGTACTTC
.,TRBV19,TRBJ1-2,.,CASSIPQQRGRGGYTF,TGTGCCAGTAGTATACCCCAACAACGAGGGAGAGGCGGCTACACCTTC
.,TRBV4-1,TRBJ1-1,.,CASSQTGGINTEAFF,TGCGCCAGCAGCCAAACCGGGGGTATTAACACTGAAGCTTTCTTT
.,TRBV6-5,TRBJ2-7,TRBD1,CASSRQGISYEQYF,TGTGCCAGCAGTCGACAGGGGATCTCCTACGAGCAGTACTTC
.,TRBV14,TRBJ1-2,.,CASSQGTAGRGGGYTF,TGTGCCAGCAGCCAAGGGACGGCTGGCCGGGGAGGTGGCTACACCTTC
.,TRBV7-2,TRBJ2-7,.,CASSTDSSYEQYF,TGTGCCAGCAGCACCGACAGTTCCTACGAGCAGTACTTC
.,TRBV6-6,TRBJ2-7,TRBD2,CASSPSAGVYEQYF,TGTGCCAGCAGCCCATCAGCGGGGGTCTACGAGCAGTACTTC
few,TRBV27,TRBJ2-7,.,CASSLGSGTSFYEQYF,TGTGCCAGCAGTTTAGGGTCCGGGACATCCTTCTACGAGCAGTACTTC
.,TRBV5-1,TRBJ2-1,.,CASSLDSALYNEQFF,TGCGCCAGCAGCTTAGATAGCGCACTCTACAATGAGCAGTTCTTC
.,TRBV5-1,TRBJ2-3,TRBD2,CASKGTRTDTQYF,TGCGCCAGCAAGGGGACTAGGACAGATACGCAGTATTTT
.,TRBV28,TRBJ1-1,.,CASSFFRGPNTEAFF,TGTGCCAGCAGTTTTTTCAGGGGCCCGAACACTGAAGCTTTCTTT
.,TRBV2,TRBJ1-5,.,CASSPDGGLVAQHF,TGTGCCAGCAGTCCAGACGGGGGGTTGGTAGCCCAGCATTTT
.,TRBV7-9,TRBJ2-1,TRBD2,CSSSLGLAGTYNEQFF,TGTTCCAGCAGCTTAGGGCTAGCGGGTACTTACAATGAGCAGTTCTTC
.,TRBV6-5,TRBJ1-2,TRBD1,CASSYSSTGGYGYTF,TGTGCCAGCAGTTACTCCTCGACAGGGGGCTATGGCTACACCTTC
.,TRBV10-3,TRBJ2-7,TRBD2,CAISSGTSESYEQYF,TGTGCCATCAGTTCCGGGACTAGCGAGTCCTACGAGCAGTACTTC
.,TRBV13,TRBJ2-7,.,CASSDGVREAYEQYF,TGTGCCAGCAGCGACGGGGTTCGAGAGGCCTACGAGCAGTACTTC
.,TRBV5-4,TRBJ1-3,TRBD1,CASSLGQGTSSGSGNTIYF,TGTGCCAGCAGCTTAGGACAGGGGACGAGCTCTGGGAGTGGAAACACCATATATTTT
.,TRBV2,TRBJ2-5,.,CASSEEVGSQGQETQYF,TGTGCCAGCAGTGAAGAGGTTGGCTCCCAGGGGCAAGAGACCCAGTACTTC
.,TRBV7-9,TRBJ1-1,.,CASSLPLGGTEAFF,TGTGCCAGCAGCTTGCCTCTGGGGGGCACTGAAGCTTTCTTT
.,TRBV27,TRBJ1-4,.,CASRTTGGKLFF,TGTGCCAGCCGAACCACCGGGGGAAAACTGTTTTTT
.,TRBV11-2,TRBJ1-1,.,CASSRQVVNTEAFF,TGTGCCAGCAGCCGACAGGTTGTGAACACTGAAGCTTTCTTT
.,TRBV10-3,TRBJ2-7,.,CAISDLTGEQYF,TGTGCCATCAGTGACCTAACAGGCGAGCAGTACTTC
few,TRBV5-1,TRBJ2-7,.,CASSGEVDTGTPYEQYF,TGCGCCAGCAGCGGCGAGGTTGACACAGGGACACCCTACGAGCAGTACTTC
.,TRBV5-6,TRBJ1-2,.,CASSLNSPYGYTF,TGTGCCAGCAGCTTGAACAGCCCATATGGCTACACCTTC
.,TRBV4-1,TRBJ1-5,.,CASSHPARGGSNQPQHF,TGCGCCAGCAGCCACCCCGCGAGGGGGGGGAGCAATCAGCCCCAGCATTTT
few,TRBV6-5,TRBJ1-4,.,CASSTRDNKSGKLFF,TGTGCCAGCAGTACCCGGGACAATAAGTCAGGAAAACTGTTTTTT
.,TRBV11-2,TRBJ1-5,.,CASSFSRDQPQHF,TGTGCCAGCAGCTTTTCGAGGGATCAGCCCCAGCATTTT
few,TRBV7-9,TRBJ2-7,.,CASSLAGVDYEQYF,TGTGCCAGCAGCTTAGCGGGAGTGGACTACGAGCAGTACTTC
.,TRBV6-6,TRBJ2-1,.,CASSRLDEQFF,TGTGCCAGCAGCCGACTAGATGAGCAGTTCTTC
.,TRBV10-3,TRBJ1-3,.,CAISQAGSGNTIYF,TGTGCCATCAGTCAGGCAGGGTCTGGAAACACCATATATTTT
.,TRBV29-1,TRBJ1-1,TRBD1,CSVGIGRTGRTEAFF,TGCAGCGTTGGAATCGGGAGGACAGGGAGGACTGAAGCTTTCTTT
.,TRBV18,TRBJ1-2,TRBD1,CASSPPGQGADGYTF,TGTGCCAGCTCACCACCGGGACAGGGGGCGGATGGCTACACCTTC
few,TRBV5-1,TRBJ2-7,TRBD1,CASSSGTGNYEQYF,TGCGCCAGCAGCTCCGGGACAGGGAACTACGAGCAGTACTTC
few,TRBV2,TRBJ1-5,.,CASKDTLIQPQHF,TGTGCCAGCAAGGACACCCTAATTCAGCCCCAGCATTTT
few,TRBV6-5,TRBJ1-2,TRBD1,CASSLDRAAFYGYTF,TGTGCCAGCAGCCTTGACAGGGCCGCCTTCTATGGCTACACCTTC
.,TRBV29-1,TRBJ1-2,TRBD1,CSVGQTNYGYTF,TGCAGCGTGGGACAGACCAACTATGGCTACACCTTC
.,TRBV11-3,TRBJ1-6,TRBD1,CASSAQGVGSPLHF,TGTGCCAGCAGCGCCCAGGGGGTAGGTTCACCCCTCCACTTT
.,TRBV5-1,TRBJ2-5,TRBD2,CASSLGLGAGGLETQYF,TGCGCCAGCAGCCTTGGGTTGGGAGCGGGAGGATTGGAGACCCAGTACTTC
.,TRBV5-6,TRBJ2-1,.,CASSPSLTSLTGEQFF,TGTGCCAGCAGCCCAAGCCTAACTAGTTTGACCGGTGAGCAGTTCTTC
.,TRBV4-2,TRBJ2-1,TRBD2,CASSQAGRGGNEQFF,TGTGCCAGCAGCCAAGCCGGACGGGGGGGCAATGAGCAGTTCTTC
.,TRBV27,TRBJ2-1,TRBD2,CASSPGTSGRDEQFF,TGTGCCAGCAGTCCCGGGACTAGCGGGAGAGATGAGCAGTTCTTC
.,TRBV7-3,TRBJ2-1,TRBD1,CASSLPGGPYNEQFF,TGTGCCAGCAGCTTACCAGGGGGTCCCTACAATGAGCAGTTCTTC
.,TRBV10-3,TRBJ2-3,.,CAISEPYGLRERTDTQYF,TGTGCCATCAGTGAACCTTATGGCCTCCGGGAGCGCACAGATACGCAGTATTTT